The rows below give T cell receptor beta chains drawn from one sample of a study of blood T cell repertoires in COVID-19. Some clones are missing from TCRdb's copy, which holds only in-frame ones; the method was immunoSEQ multiplex PCR. The repertoire holds roughly 160,000 clones, with around three quarters as singletons. The source material was PBMCs or T cells enriched from blood (not recorded which). These receptors originate from a woman aged 70-85 years in a cohort exposed to, infected with or recovered from COVID-19 (not recorded which). The CDR3 runs from the conserved cysteine through the conserved F or W. The D gene is left open where the match is weak. Clone size is given for some rows only: seen once, a few or many times, or a class if the clone is expanded.

abundance: .
d_gene: .
v_gene: TRBV7-8
j_gene: TRBJ1-1
CDR3aa: CASSREGRGTEAFF
CDR3nt: TGTGCCAGCAGCCGAGAGGGGAGGGGGACTGAAGCTTTCTTT

abundance: .
d_gene: .
v_gene: TRBV2
j_gene: TRBJ1-5
CDR3aa: CASSQNSANQPQHF
CDR3nt: TGTGCCAGCAGTCAGAACAGTGCTAATCAGCCCCAGCATTTT

abundance: .
d_gene: .
v_gene: TRBV15
j_gene: TRBJ1-1
CDR3aa: CATSREGAPEAFF
CDR3nt: TGTGCCACCAGCAGAGAGGGGGCCCCTGAAGCTTTCTTT

abundance: .
d_gene: .
v_gene: TRBV10-2
j_gene: TRBJ2-1
CDR3aa: CASSSTGKVYNEQFF
CDR3nt: TGCGCCAGCAGTAGTACAGGGAAGGTCTACAATGAGCAGTTCTTC

abundance: .
d_gene: TRBD1
v_gene: TRBV2
j_gene: TRBJ2-1
CDR3aa: CASSINTGQAHEQFF
CDR3nt: TGTGCCAGCAGTATAAATACCGGACAGGCCCATGAGCAGTTCTTC

abundance: .
d_gene: TRBD1
v_gene: TRBV18
j_gene: TRBJ1-1
CDR3aa: CASSPGIEAGTVYTEAFF
CDR3nt: TGTGCCAGCTCCCCGGGGATAGAAGCCGGGACAGTGTACACTGAAGCTTTCTTT

abundance: .
d_gene: .
v_gene: TRBV5-1
j_gene: TRBJ1-3
CDR3aa: CASSLDLGAVGNTIYF
CDR3nt: TGCGCCAGCAGCTTGGATCTTGGGGCAGTTGGAAACACCATATATTTT

abundance: .
d_gene: TRBD1
v_gene: TRBV6-4
j_gene: TRBJ1-1
CDR3aa: CASSDSPGGEGAFF
CDR3nt: TGTGCCAGCAGTGACTCCCCAGGGGGCGAAGGGGCTTTCTTT

abundance: .
d_gene: .
v_gene: TRBV5-5
j_gene: TRBJ1-2
CDR3aa: CASGLGGRNYGYTF
CDR3nt: TGTGCCAGTGGATTAGGGGGAAGAAACTATGGCTACACCTTC

abundance: .
d_gene: TRBD1
v_gene: TRBV28
j_gene: TRBJ2-3
CDR3aa: CASSVQGAHLASSTDTQYF
CDR3nt: TGTGCCAGCAGCGTACAGGGGGCGCATTTAGCTTCTAGCACAGATACGCAGTATTTT

abundance: .
d_gene: TRBD2
v_gene: TRBV9
j_gene: TRBJ2-1
CDR3aa: CASSVGSGGYNEQFF
CDR3nt: TGTGCCAGCAGCGTAGGAAGCGGGGGCTACAATGAGCAGTTCTTC

abundance: .
d_gene: TRBD1
v_gene: TRBV7-8
j_gene: TRBJ1-1
CDR3aa: CASSLVGTVNTEAFF
CDR3nt: TGTGCCAGCAGCTTAGTGGGGACAGTGAACACTGAAGCTTTCTTT

abundance: .
d_gene: .
v_gene: TRBV9
j_gene: TRBJ2-5
CDR3aa: CASSVVGAGTQYF
CDR3nt: TGTGCCAGCAGCGTAGTGGGGGCTGGGACCCAGTACTTC

abundance: .
d_gene: .
v_gene: TRBV4-2
j_gene: TRBJ2-5
CDR3aa: CASSQDRGRGGETQYF
CDR3nt: TGTGCCAGCAGCCAAGATCGGGGCAGGGGTGGGGAGACCCAGTACTTC

abundance: .
d_gene: .
v_gene: TRBV28
j_gene: TRBJ2-7
CDR3aa: CASRPPVLLGNEQYF
CDR3nt: TGTGCCAGCAGACCACCCGTGTTACTAGGTAACGAGCAGTACTTC

abundance: .
d_gene: .
v_gene: TRBV2
j_gene: TRBJ2-1
CDR3aa: CASGGRGGSNEQFF
CDR3nt: TGTGCCAGCGGAGGGCGGGGAGGTTCCAATGAGCAGTTCTTC

abundance: .
d_gene: .
v_gene: TRBV7-2
j_gene: TRBJ2-1
CDR3aa: CASSLGGVSYNEQFF
CDR3nt: TGTGCCAGCAGCTTAGGGGGAGTGTCCTACAATGAGCAGTTCTTC

abundance: few
d_gene: TRBD1
v_gene: TRBV5-8
j_gene: TRBJ1-1
CDR3aa: CASTSRDRATEAFF
CDR3nt: TGTGCCAGCACCTCCCGGGACAGGGCCACTGAAGCTTTCTTT

abundance: .
d_gene: .
v_gene: TRBV5-1
j_gene: TRBJ2-5
CDR3aa: CASSLDGMQETQYF
CDR3nt: TGCGCCAGCAGCTTAGACGGGATGCAAGAGACCCAGTACTTC

abundance: .
d_gene: TRBD2
v_gene: TRBV6-5
j_gene: TRBJ2-7
CDR3aa: CASIGGLAGLYEQYF
CDR3nt: TGTGCCAGCATTGGCGGACTAGCGGGTCTCTACGAGCAGTACTTC

abundance: once
d_gene: .
v_gene: TRBV28
j_gene: TRBJ1-2
CDR3aa: CASSEQGIDYGYTF
CDR3nt: TGTGCCAGCAGTGAGCAGGGTATTGACTATGGCTACACCTTC

abundance: .
d_gene: .
v_gene: TRBV4-1
j_gene: TRBJ1-1
CDR3aa: CASSQESIRSGANTEAFF
CDR3nt: TGCGCCAGCAGCCAAGAATCCATTCGCAGTGGGGCGAACACTGAAGCTTTCTTT

abundance: .
d_gene: TRBD2
v_gene: TRBV11-2
j_gene: TRBJ2-3
CDR3aa: CASSFSGLESDTQYF
CDR3nt: TGTGCCAGCAGCTTTTCCGGACTAGAGTCAGATACGCAGTATTTT

abundance: few
d_gene: .
v_gene: TRBV2
j_gene: TRBJ1-1
CDR3aa: CASTRAVNTEAFF
CDR3nt: TGTGCCAGCACCAGGGCGGTGAATACTGAAGCTTTCTTT

abundance: .
d_gene: TRBD2
v_gene: TRBV10-1
j_gene: TRBJ2-3
CDR3aa: CASSRREGPDTQYF
CDR3nt: TGCGCCAGCAGCAGGCGGGAGGGCCCGGATACGCAGTATTTT

abundance: .
d_gene: .
v_gene: TRBV9
j_gene: TRBJ2-5
CDR3aa: CASSAGTLGPKETQYF
CDR3nt: TGTGCCAGCAGCGCCGGGACTCTCGGCCCAAAAGAGACCCAGTACTTC

abundance: .
d_gene: TRBD1
v_gene: TRBV5-8
j_gene: TRBJ2-3
CDR3aa: CASSLGQGWTYTQYF
CDR3nt: TGTGCCAGCAGCTTGGGACAGGGTTGGACATATACGCAGTATTTT

abundance: .
d_gene: TRBD1
v_gene: TRBV18
j_gene: TRBJ2-4
CDR3aa: CASSPRTGAENIQYF
CDR3nt: TGTGCCAGCTCACCACGGACAGGGGCCGAAAACATTCAGTACTTC

abundance: .
d_gene: .
v_gene: TRBV2
j_gene: TRBJ2-3
CDR3aa: CASSRFSAQYF
CDR3nt: TGTGCCAGCAGCCGATTTAGTGCGCAGTATTTT

abundance: .
d_gene: TRBD2
v_gene: TRBV2
j_gene: TRBJ2-7
CDR3aa: CASEKRDLYEQYF
CDR3nt: TGTGCCAGCGAAAAGCGGGATCTCTACGAGCAGTACTTC

abundance: .
d_gene: .
v_gene: TRBV2
j_gene: TRBJ2-1
CDR3aa: CASRAGPFDNEQFF
CDR3nt: TGTGCCAGCAGGGCGGGACCCTTCGACAATGAGCAGTTCTTC

abundance: .
d_gene: .
v_gene: TRBV11-3
j_gene: TRBJ2-1
CDR3aa: CASSPQRTSYNEQFF
CDR3nt: TGTGCCAGCAGTCCCCAGCGGACCTCCTACAATGAGCAGTTCTTC

abundance: once
d_gene: .
v_gene: TRBV19
j_gene: TRBJ2-7
CDR3aa: CASSLRGDSSYEQYF
CDR3nt: TGTGCCAGTAGCCTAAGGGGGGACAGCTCCTACGAGCAGTACTTC

abundance: .
d_gene: .
v_gene: TRBV11-2
j_gene: TRBJ2-5
CDR3aa: CASSPNQETQYF
CDR3nt: TGTGCCAGCAGCCCCAACCAAGAGACCCAGTACTTC

abundance: .
d_gene: TRBD2
v_gene: TRBV7-8
j_gene: TRBJ2-1
CDR3aa: CASSFTGTTYNEQFF
CDR3nt: TGTGCCAGCAGCTTCACCGGGACTACGTACAATGAGCAGTTCTTC

abundance: .
d_gene: TRBD2
v_gene: TRBV7-9
j_gene: TRBJ2-3
CDR3aa: CASSLAASGRAPTDTQYF
CDR3nt: TGTGCCAGCAGCTTAGCCGCTAGCGGGAGGGCTCCCACAGATACGCAGTATTTT

abundance: .
d_gene: TRBD2
v_gene: TRBV5-1
j_gene: TRBJ2-1
CDR3aa: CASSQPAGDHNEQFF
CDR3nt: TGCGCCAGCAGCCAGCCGGCGGGAGACCACAATGAGCAGTTCTTC

abundance: .
d_gene: TRBD1
v_gene: TRBV7-9
j_gene: TRBJ1-4
CDR3aa: CASSIRDSGNEKLFF
CDR3nt: TGTGCCAGCAGCATCCGGGACAGCGGTAATGAAAAACTGTTTTTT

abundance: .
d_gene: TRBD2
v_gene: TRBV19
j_gene: TRBJ2-2
CDR3aa: CASRPQGTSGRANTGELFF
CDR3nt: TGTGCCAGCCGTCCCCAGGGTACTAGCGGGAGGGCGAACACCGGGGAGCTGTTTTTT

abundance: .
d_gene: TRBD2
v_gene: TRBV5-4
j_gene: TRBJ2-1
CDR3aa: CASSLDPGGTYNEQFF
CDR3nt: TGTGCCAGCAGCTTGGACCCGGGAGGAACCTACAATGAGCAGTTCTTC

abundance: .
d_gene: TRBD1
v_gene: TRBV7-2
j_gene: TRBJ1-2
CDR3aa: CASSLVGTGDNYGYTF
CDR3nt: TGTGCCAGCAGCTTAGTAGGGACAGGGGATAACTATGGCTACACCTTC